These T cell receptor beta chains were read from a single sample in a study of T cell changes during pregnancy in multiple sclerosis. Generated by immunoSEQ multiplex PCR, the TCRdb table keeps only in-frame clones and is missing some. The sample records around 130,000 clones, about 95% being singletons. The specimen was peripheral blood, collected after pregnancy. The source is a female donor with multiple sclerosis, enrolled in a pregnancy study. CDR3s include the opening cysteine and the closing phenylalanine or tryptophan. The order of the fields is V gene, D gene, J gene, clone size, CDR3 protein, CDR3 DNA. D genes are given only for firm matches. A row's size may be missing; if present it is once, few, many or a size class.

V: TRBV9
D: TRBD2
J: TRBJ2-1
size: NA
CDR3: CASSVRTSGSESFF
DNA: TGTGCCAGCAGCGTCCGGACTAGCGGGAGTGAAAGCTTCTTC

V: TRBV13
D: NA
J: TRBJ2-1
size: NA
CDR3: CASSPGSLGNEQFF
DNA: TGTGCCAGCAGCCCCGGATCCCTAGGCAATGAGCAGTTCTTC

V: TRBV13
D: TRBD2
J: TRBJ2-4
size: NA
CDR3: CASSGPGLAVQLAKNIQYF
DNA: TGTGCCAGCAGCGGTCCGGGACTAGCGGTTCAACTAGCCAAAAACATTCAGTACTTC

V: TRBV29-1
D: NA
J: TRBJ2-2
size: NA
CDR3: CSVEGSSAGELFF
DNA: TGCAGCGTTGAGGGGAGTTCTGCCGGGGAGCTGTTTTTT

V: TRBV7-9
D: NA
J: TRBJ1-2
size: NA
CDR3: CASSLAGWGDPYGYTF
DNA: TGTGCCAGCAGCTTGGCTGGTTGGGGGGATCCCTATGGCTACACCTTC

V: TRBV11-2
D: NA
J: TRBJ1-2
size: NA
CDR3: CASSPQDKYGYTF
DNA: TGTGCCAGCAGCCCCCAGGACAAGTATGGCTACACCTTC

V: TRBV2
D: NA
J: TRBJ1-4
size: NA
CDR3: CASSYRAEKLFF
DNA: TGTGCCAGCAGTTACAGGGCGGAAAAACTGTTTTTT

V: TRBV30
D: TRBD2
J: TRBJ2-1
size: NA
CDR3: CAWSPLAGVSYNEQFF
DNA: TGTGCCTGGAGTCCCCTAGCGGGGGTCTCCTACAATGAGCAGTTCTTC

V: TRBV28
D: TRBD1
J: TRBJ1-2
size: NA
CDR3: CASRTGIGYTF
DNA: TGTGCCAGCAGGACAGGGATAGGCTACACCTTC

V: TRBV5-1
D: TRBD1
J: TRBJ1-1
size: NA
CDR3: CASSPEWDRGRAEAFF
DNA: TGCGCCAGCAGCCCTGAATGGGACAGGGGGCGGGCTGAAGCTTTCTTT

V: TRBV28
D: TRBD2
J: TRBJ2-7
size: NA
CDR3: CASRRGLAAYEQYF
DNA: TGTGCCAGCAGAAGGGGACTAGCGGCCTACGAGCAGTACTTC

V: TRBV28
D: NA
J: TRBJ2-7
size: NA
CDR3: CASSLLRRPYEQYF
DNA: TGTGCCAGCAGTTTACTTCGGCGGCCCTACGAGCAGTACTTC

V: TRBV6-5
D: TRBD2
J: TRBJ2-1
size: NA
CDR3: CASSQPKRERDEQFF
DNA: TGTGCCAGCAGCCAGCCGAAGCGGGAGAGGGATGAGCAGTTCTTC

V: TRBV4-3
D: TRBD1
J: TRBJ1-5
size: NA
CDR3: CASSLRQGHQPQHF
DNA: TGCGCCAGCAGCCTTCGACAGGGTCATCAGCCCCAGCATTTT

V: TRBV27
D: TRBD1
J: TRBJ1-1
size: NA
CDR3: CASSRGTAWGAEAFF
DNA: TGTGCCAGCAGCCGAGGGACAGCATGGGGTGCTGAAGCTTTCTTT

V: TRBV27
D: TRBD2
J: TRBJ2-1
size: NA
CDR3: CASSLSWGSGGGEQFF
DNA: TGTGCCAGCAGTTTATCGTGGGGATCGGGAGGCGGTGAGCAGTTCTTC

V: TRBV21-1
D: NA
J: TRBJ1-4
size: NA
CDR3: CASSKEGSWTDFEKLFF
DNA: TGTGCCAGCAGCAAAGAGGGGTCTTGGACAGATTTTGAAAAACTGTTTTTT

V: TRBV29-1
D: TRBD2
J: TRBJ2-3
size: NA
CDR3: CSVAIAGPLFTQYF
DNA: TGCAGCGTTGCTATAGCGGGGCCGCTGTTTACGCAGTATTTT

V: TRBV7-2
D: NA
J: TRBJ1-3
size: NA
CDR3: CASSLGRESNTIYF
DNA: TGTGCCAGCAGCTTAGGTCGGGAGTCGAACACCATATATTTT

V: TRBV5-6
D: NA
J: TRBJ2-3
size: once
CDR3: CASSLRGESSTDTQYF
DNA: TGTGCCAGCAGCTTGCGTGGGGAGTCAAGCACAGATACGCAGTATTTT

V: TRBV6-5
D: TRBD2
J: TRBJ2-1
size: NA
CDR3: CASSPEERGHNEQFF
DNA: TGTGCCAGCAGCCCCGAGGAGCGGGGCCACAATGAGCAGTTCTTC

V: TRBV29-1
D: TRBD1
J: TRBJ2-3
size: NA
CDR3: CSARTPGQSHQIRQYF
DNA: TGCAGCGCCAGGACCCCGGGACAGTCCCACCAAATTCGGCAGTATTTT

V: TRBV7-7
D: NA
J: TRBJ2-5
size: NA
CDR3: CASSLAGVGETQYF
DNA: TGTGCTAGCAGCTTAGCAGGGGTTGGAGAGACCCAGTACTTC

V: TRBV28
D: NA
J: TRBJ1-1
size: NA
CDR3: CASSFRGRTTEAFF
DNA: TGTGCCAGCAGTTTTCGGGGGAGGACGACTGAAGCTTTCTTT

V: TRBV19
D: TRBD1
J: TRBJ1-2
size: NA
CDR3: CASSPRIGGGLRYTF
DNA: TGTGCCAGTAGTCCCCGGATAGGGGGCGGCTTACGCTACACCTTC

V: TRBV6-5
D: NA
J: TRBJ2-3
size: NA
CDR3: CASSYSSGTDTQYF
DNA: TGTGCCAGCAGTTATTCTAGCGGCACAGATACGCAGTATTTT

V: TRBV29-1
D: NA
J: TRBJ2-3
size: NA
CDR3: CSPRSLKRGTQYF
DNA: TGCAGCCCAAGGTCCCTAAAACGGGGTACGCAGTATTTT

V: TRBV9
D: NA
J: TRBJ2-3
size: NA
CDR3: CASSVGGGSIGDTQYF
DNA: TGTGCCAGCAGCGTAGGCGGCGGGTCAATAGGGGATACGCAGTATTTT

V: TRBV28
D: NA
J: TRBJ2-1
size: NA
CDR3: CASSHPRAGTSYNEQFF
DNA: TGTGCCAGCAGTCACCCGAGGGCGGGTACCTCCTACAATGAGCAGTTCTTC

V: TRBV5-4
D: NA
J: TRBJ2-5
size: NA
CDR3: CASSSEGLRQETQYF
DNA: TGTGCCAGCAGCTCGGAGGGACTCAGACAAGAGACCCAGTACTTC

V: TRBV30
D: NA
J: TRBJ1-1
size: few
CDR3: CAWSDSVNTEAFF
DNA: TGTGCCTGGTCCGACAGCGTGAACACTGAAGCTTTCTTT

V: TRBV19
D: NA
J: TRBJ1-1
size: NA
CDR3: CASSPDRRNTEAFF
DNA: TGTGCCAGTAGTCCCGACAGAAGGAACACTGAAGCTTTCTTT

V: TRBV10-3
D: TRBD1
J: TRBJ2-7
size: NA
CDR3: CATSGTDYEQYF
DNA: TGTGCCACTTCCGGGACAGATTACGAGCAGTACTTC

V: TRBV28
D: NA
J: TRBJ2-7
size: NA
CDR3: CASTIGTPYEQYF
DNA: TGTGCCAGCACCATCGGGACACCATACGAGCAGTACTTC

V: TRBV5-1
D: TRBD1
J: TRBJ1-1
size: NA
CDR3: CASSLGTGVGGEAFF
DNA: TGCGCCAGCAGCTTGGGGACAGGGGTCGGAGGTGAAGCTTTCTTT

V: TRBV14
D: NA
J: TRBJ2-7
size: NA
CDR3: CASSHVYYEQYF
DNA: TGTGCCAGCAGCCACGTCTACTACGAGCAGTACTTC

V: TRBV4-2
D: NA
J: TRBJ2-7
size: NA
CDR3: CASSRSGTAEYEQYF
DNA: TGTGCCAGCAGCCGCTCAGGGACTGCGGAATACGAGCAGTACTTC

V: TRBV7-8
D: NA
J: TRBJ2-5
size: NA
CDR3: CASSLGADYTLGTQYF
DNA: TGTGCCAGCAGCTTAGGGGCGGACTATACTTTGGGGACCCAGTACTTC

V: TRBV5-6
D: TRBD1
J: TRBJ2-7
size: NA
CDR3: CASSPLPGQGDYEQYF
DNA: TGTGCCAGCAGTCCGCTGCCGGGACAGGGAGACTACGAGCAGTACTTC

V: TRBV7-6
D: TRBD2
J: TRBJ2-1
size: once
CDR3: CASSLTSGSMNEQFF
DNA: TGTGCCAGCAGCCTGACTAGCGGGAGTATGAATGAGCAGTTCTTC

V: TRBV6-1
D: TRBD2
J: TRBJ2-3
size: NA
CDR3: CASSGGLAGGDTQYF
DNA: TGTGCCAGCAGCGGGGGACTAGCGGGAGGAGATACGCAGTATTTT

V: TRBV2
D: NA
J: TRBJ1-2
size: few
CDR3: CASSLRLREGYTF
DNA: TGTGCCAGCAGCCTTCGACTCAGGGAAGGCTACACCTTC

V: TRBV5-1
D: NA
J: TRBJ2-3
size: NA
CDR3: CASSLERIAGTQYF
DNA: TGCGCCAGCAGCTTAGAACGCATCGCCGGTACGCAGTATTTT

V: TRBV28
D: TRBD1
J: TRBJ2-1
size: NA
CDR3: CASSLQGARVPEQFF
DNA: TGTGCCAGCAGTTTACAGGGGGCGCGGGTCCCTGAGCAGTTCTTC

V: TRBV28
D: NA
J: TRBJ2-1
size: NA
CDR3: CASSYVSRSGQFF
DNA: TGTGCCAGCAGTTATGTTAGCCGGAGCGGGCAGTTCTTC

V: TRBV5-1
D: NA
J: TRBJ2-5
size: once
CDR3: CASSPGRGRQETQYF
DNA: TGCGCCAGCAGCCCTGGACGGGGGAGGCAAGAGACCCAGTACTTC

V: TRBV4-2
D: NA
J: TRBJ2-1
size: NA
CDR3: CASSPRSTNEQFF
DNA: TGTGCCAGCAGCCCCCGGTCCACCAATGAGCAGTTCTTC

V: TRBV5-1
D: NA
J: TRBJ2-2
size: NA
CDR3: CASSLEGVANTGELFF
DNA: TGCGCCAGCAGCTTGGAGGGGGTAGCGAACACCGGGGAGCTGTTTTTT

V: TRBV27
D: NA
J: TRBJ2-3
size: NA
CDR3: CASSPTTGSDTQYF
DNA: TGTGCCAGCAGTCCAACCACAGGGTCAGATACGCAGTATTTT

V: TRBV19
D: NA
J: TRBJ1-4
size: NA
CDR3: CASRYGRANEKLFF
DNA: TGTGCCAGTAGATATGGGAGAGCTAATGAAAAACTGTTTTTT

V: TRBV7-9
D: TRBD1
J: TRBJ2-7
size: NA
CDR3: CASSSTGEWTVYEQYF
DNA: TGTGCCAGCAGCTCCACAGGGGAATGGACTGTGTACGAGCAGTACTTC